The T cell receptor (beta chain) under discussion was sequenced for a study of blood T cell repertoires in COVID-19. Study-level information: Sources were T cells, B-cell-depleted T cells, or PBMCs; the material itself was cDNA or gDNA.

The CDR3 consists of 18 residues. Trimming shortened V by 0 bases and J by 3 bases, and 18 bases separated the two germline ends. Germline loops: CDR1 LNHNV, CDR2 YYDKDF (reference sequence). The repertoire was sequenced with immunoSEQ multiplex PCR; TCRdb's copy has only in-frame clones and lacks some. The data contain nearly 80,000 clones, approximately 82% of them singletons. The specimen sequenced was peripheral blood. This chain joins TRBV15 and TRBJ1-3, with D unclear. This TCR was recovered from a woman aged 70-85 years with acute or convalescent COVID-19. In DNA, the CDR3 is TGTGCCACCAGCAGAGAAGAGACCATTTCCCTAGTTGGAAACACCATATATTTT. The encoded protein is CATSREETISLVGNTIYF.